A single sample gave rise to the 26 T cell receptor beta chains below, sequenced in a study of T cells in Graves' hyperthyroidism and ophthalmopathy. Amplification yielded TCR beta CDR3 regions, with RNA transcripts as the source. A first-round RT-PCR of the TCR CDR3 used the HTBI primer set. MiXCR, applied by TCRdb to the multiplex PCR reads, yields one record per CDR3 protein. The data contain about 290,000 distinct CDR3 sequences, approximately 18% of them singletons. The sample consisted of blood. The origin of the receptors is a man over 45 with Graves' ophthalmopathy.

This clonotype was counted only a few times. The V gene is TRBV3-1, the J gene TRBJ2-1, with TRBD2 matching 12 bases. Losses at the gene ends were 4 bases for V and 6 bases for J; bases not matched to a gene: 10. CDR3 length: 17 residues. The V gene's germline CDR1 is LGHDT and CDR2 YNNKEL (reference sequence). Here the CDR3 reads CASSPWLAGGPPNEQFF. The CDR3 DNA follows: TGTGCCAGCAGCCCCTGGCTAGCGGGAGGGCCCCCCAATGAGCAGTTCTTC.

This chain links TRBV7-6 with TRBJ2-2; 7 bases line up with TRBD1. Losses at the gene ends were 5 bases for V and 5 bases for J; bases not matched to a gene: 14. The CDR3 contains 17 residues. The germline CDR1 and CDR2 sequences are SGHVS and FNYEAQ. CDR3 DNA: TGTGCCAGCAGCCGAGGAGGACAGGCCGGAATTACCGGGGAGCTGTTTTTT. This sequence encodes CASSRGGQAGITGELFF.

This clonotype has ten or more counts. Written as DNA, the CDR3 is TGTGCCAGCAGCCCTCGACTAGCGGGAGGCGAGCAGTACTTC. Residues: CASSPRLAGGEQYF. This chain uses TRBV7-2 with TRBJ2-7; the match to TRBD2 covers 13 bases. With 5 bases clipped from V and 6 bases from J, the junction kept 4 bases outside the gene matches. Germline V gives CDR1 SGHTA, CDR2 FQGNSA. This CDR3 is built from 14 residues.

This sequence joins TRBV29-1 and TRBJ2-2; 9 bases agree with TRBD2. From germline, CDR1 is SQVTM and CDR2 ANQGSEA. This CDR3 region has 15 residues. After removal of 6 bases from V and 4 bases from J, the junction contained 9 bases not matched to a gene. CDR3 loop: CSVPSGTGPTGELFF. The CDR3 region has the DNA TGCAGCGTCCCTAGCGGGACCGGCCCCACCGGGGAGCTGTTTTTT.

In its sample, this clonotype was seen many times. V gene TRBV18 combines with J gene TRBJ2-7, with D tentatively TRBD1 (5 bases). V lost 1 base to trimming and J lost 4 bases, with 5 bases between them. Germline V gene sequence: CDR1 KGHSH, CDR2 LQKENI. The CDR3 spans 12 residues. The CDR3 loop is CASSPRQYEQYF. The CDR3 coding sequence is TGTGCCAGCTCACCACGACAGTACGAGCAGTACTTC.

This clonotype was found a few times. The rearrangement joins TRBV6-1 to TRBJ2-7, with no clear D. Germline V gene lookup returns CDR1 MNHNS and CDR2 SASEGT. The V and J ends lost 5 bases and 6 bases respectively, with 14 bases between them. The CDR3 loop spans 13 amino acids. In DNA form, the CDR3 reads TGTGCCAGCAGTCACCCCCCACCCACCGAGCAGTACTTC. Encoded protein: CASSHPPPTEQYF.

The table lists this clonotype with many counts. The chain couples TRBV27 to TRBJ1-5, with D unresolved. This CDR3 has 18 amino acids. Per the germline V gene, CDR1 is MNHEY and CDR2 is SMNVEV (reference sequence). V was trimmed by 6 bases and J by 4 bases, leaving 25 bases between them. The CDR3 bases are TGTGCCAGCAGACCCGGCCCGGGAGCACCTAGTCCTAATCAGCCCCAGCATTTT. It is translated as CASRPGPGAPSPNQPQHF.

This clonotype was found many times. V and J are TRBV6-5 and TRBJ2-3, with D perhaps given as TRBD1 or TRBD2 (5 bases each). V was trimmed by 2 bases and J by 0 bases, leaving 6 bases between them. The CDR3 sequence is 14 residues long. Germline V gives CDR1 MNHEY, CDR2 SVGAGI. CDR3 DNA sequence: TGTGCCAGCAGTTACAGGGACAGCACAGATACGCAGTATTTT. It yields the protein CASSYRDSTDTQYF.

The DNA for the CDR3 is TGTGCCAGCAGTGGACAGGGCGAAGCTTTCTTT. Protein product: CASSGQGEAFF. The rearrangement uses TRBV5-6 and TRBJ1-1, with 8 nucleotides matching TRBD1. Germline V gives CDR1 SGHDT, CDR2 YYEEEE. The V and J ends lost 5 bases and 8 bases, in that order; junction bases with no gene match: 2. The CDR3 length is 11 residues. Filled out from reference TRBV5-6 and TRBJ1-1, the complete variable domain reads DAGVTQSPTHLIKTRGQQVTLRCSPKSGHDTVSWYQQALGQGPQFIFQYYEEEERQRGNFPDRFSGHQFPNYSSELNVNALLLGDSALYLCASSGQGEAFFGQGTRLTVV.

This clonotype was counted only a few times. The chain links TRBV27 to TRBJ1-1, with D possibly TRBD1 on 5 matching bases. The germline gives CDR1 MNHEY, CDR2 SMNVEV (reference sequence). Trimming pared 2 bases from V and 12 bases from J, leaving 19 bases between. The CDR3 has 14 amino acids. CDR3 residues: CASSLVVGVEGTFF. CDR3 DNA sequence: TGTGCCAGCAGTTTAGTGGTAGGGGTAGAGGGTACTTTCTTT.

The chain carries TRBV18 and TRBJ2-2; 9 nucleotides line up with TRBD1. Germline CDR1 reads KGHSH; CDR2 reads LQKENI. Losses at the gene ends were 6 bases for V and 0 bases for J; bases not matched to a gene: 8. The CDR3 spans 17 residues. This CDR3 is CASSRPGTGSNTGELFF. CDR3 sequence (DNA): TGTGCCAGCTCGCGTCCCGGGACAGGGTCGAACACCGGGGAGCTGTTTTTT.

In this sample, this clonotype turned up once. The chain carries TRBV27 and TRBJ2-7, with 7 nucleotides matching TRBD2. This CDR3 region has 15 residues. From germline, CDR1 is MNHEY and CDR2 SMNVEV (reference sequence). The trim removed 8 bases at V and 2 bases at J, leaving 12 bases unmatched. The CDR3 DNA is TGTGCCAGCCAACCGGACGTAGGGAGGGCCTACGAGCAGTACTTC. This encodes CASQPDVGRAYEQYF.

This clonotype was detected only a few times. V gene TRBV20-1 combines with J gene TRBJ2-3; 12 nucleotides agree with TRBD2. This CDR3 contains 15 residues. J lost 7 bases, V lost 6 bases, and 11 bases had no gene match. The germline gives CDR1 DFQATT, CDR2 SNEGSKA (reference sequence). The CDR3 sequence: CSAQLTSGSFNTQYF. As DNA, the CDR3 is TGCAGTGCCCAACTGACTAGCGGGAGTTTTAATACGCAGTATTTT.

This chain connects TRBV20-1 to TRBJ2-7, with 8 positions matching TRBD1. The V segment lost 3 bases and the J segment 3 bases; nucleotides outside the gene matches: 1. Germline V gene data show CDR1 as DFQATT and CDR2 as SNEGSKA (reference sequence). CDR3 length equals 12 residues. CDR3 sequence: CSARGQVYEQYF. In nucleotides, the CDR3 is TGCAGTGCTAGGGGACAGGTCTACGAGCAGTACTTC.

This sequence joins TRBV24-1 and TRBJ2-1, with 7 bases that match TRBD2. The J segment lost 0 bases and the V segment lost 4 bases, leaving 8 bases of the junction unmatched. Germline CDR1 KGHDR, CDR2 SFDVKD. CDR3 length: 17 residues. The CDR3 sequence: CATSDLGGLGSYNEQFF. As DNA, the CDR3 is TGTGCCACCAGTGACTTGGGAGGGCTCGGCTCCTACAATGAGCAGTTCTTC.

This clonotype was detected a few times. The chain recombines TRBV19 with TRBJ2-1; D gene ambiguous. V dropped 0 bases and J dropped 0 bases, with 9 bases sitting between them. This CDR3 is 16 amino acids long. Per germline, CDR1 LNHDA and CDR2 SQIVND (reference sequence). CDR3 region: CASSIDYGSSYNEQFF. As DNA, the CDR3 is TGTGCCAGTAGTATAGATTACGGTAGCTCCTACAATGAGCAGTTCTTC.

This chain links TRBV19 with TRBJ2-5; D ambiguous. The CDR3 spans 14 residues. CDR1 LNHDA and CDR2 SQIVND come from the germline V gene (reference sequence). Trimming pared 1 base from V and 10 bases from J, leaving 16 bases between. The CDR3 loop is CASSIVPTWVDQYF. CDR3 sequence (DNA): TGTGCCAGTAGTATAGTTCCGACCTGGGTTGACCAGTACTTC. The full variable domain, completed using reference TRBV19 and TRBJ2-5, is DGGITQSPKYLFRKEGQNVTLSCEQNLNHDAMYWYRQDPGQGLRLIYYSQIVNDFQKGDIAEGYSVSREKKESFPLTVTSAQKNPTAFYLCASSIVPTWVDQYFGPGTRLLVL.

V usage is TRBV12-3 or TRBV12-4 and J usage is TRBJ2-3; D is undetermined. This CDR3 has 14 residues. The V and J ends lost 6 bases and 0 bases respectively, with 10 bases between them. The CDR3 loop is CASRNLTSTDTQYF. Here the CDR3 DNA reads TGTGCCAGCAGGAACCTAACTAGCACAGATACGCAGTATTTT.

V usage is TRBV28 and J usage is TRBJ1-2, with 8 bases lining up with TRBD1. V lost 7 bases and J lost 5; bases outside the gene matches: 15. CDR1 is MDHEN and CDR2 is SYDVKM in the germline V gene. CDR3 length: 16 residues. For the CDR3, the DNA is TGTGCCAGCACCAAAGGTCGGACAGGGCATTATTATGGCTACACCTTC. Translating gives CASTKGRTGHYYGYTF.

The sample holds many counts of this clonotype. The chain is built from TRBV10-3 and TRBJ2-7, with D perhaps TRBD1 (6 bases). Per germline, CDR1 ENHRY and CDR2 SYGVKD. Between the trimmed V and J ends, which lost 7 bases and 2 bases, there was a span of 18 bases. The CDR3 contains 15 residues. As DNA, the CDR3 is TGTGCCATCAATAAGGACGACGGACAGCCCTACGAGCAGTACTTC. Amino acid sequence: CAINKDDGQPYEQYF.

The chain is built from TRBV12-3 or TRBV12-4 and TRBJ2-1; 7 bases align to TRBD1. The length of the CDR3 is 11 residues. The junction had 2 bases not matched to a gene; V was cut back by 6 bases and J by 9 bases. CDR3 protein: CASSHRGEQFF. CDR3 DNA sequence: TGTGCCAGCAGCCACAGGGGTGAGCAGTTCTTC.

This clonotype was recorded many times. This CDR3 is CASSQDWPMNTEAFF. CDR3 DNA: TGTGCCAGCAGCCAAGATTGGCCGATGAACACTGAAGCTTTCTTT. The chain couples TRBV3-1 to TRBJ1-1; D is undetermined. Germline lookup yields CDR1 LGHDT and CDR2 YNNKEL (reference sequence). Trimming removed 0 bases from V and 0 bases from J, with 8 bases in between. This CDR3 is built from 15 residues.

There are a few counts of this clonotype. The rearrangement uses TRBV6-1 and TRBJ2-3; 7 positions agree with TRBD2. Germline values: CDR1 MNHNS, CDR2 SASEGT. This CDR3 is built from 12 residues. DNA for the CDR3: TGTGCAGGCGGGAGTCTGACAGATACGCAGTATTTT. It specifies CAGGSLTDTQYF.

The chain carries TRBV12-3 or TRBV12-4 and TRBJ1-6, with no clear D. Trimming shortened V by 5 bases and J by 4 bases, and 12 bases separated the two germline ends. CDR3 length: 15 amino acids. The CDR3 sequence is CASSSQTGYNSPLHF. In DNA, the CDR3 is TGTGCCAGCAGTAGTCAGACGGGTTATAATTCACCCCTCCACTTT.

This clonotype has ten or more counts. This chain uses TRBV5-1 with TRBJ2-7, with D perhaps TRBD1 (6 bases). CDR3 size: 15 residues. The germline V gene has CDR1 SGHRS and CDR2 YFSETQ. V shed 7 bases and J shed 4 bases, with 21 bases lying between them. The CDR3 sequence: CASGTAPGQSYEQYF. The DNA of the CDR3 is TGCGCCAGCGGCACCGCACCCGGACAGTCTTACGAGCAGTACTTC.

There are many counts of this clonotype. This rearrangement joins TRBV2 to TRBJ2-7; TRBD2 matches at 10 bases. Trimming removed 6 bases from V and 6 bases from J; junction bases left unmatched: 11. The CDR3 has 15 residues. Germline V gives CDR1 SNHLY, CDR2 FYNNEI. The CDR3 DNA is TGTGCCAGCAGACTCCAGTCCGGGACTAGCGCCGAGCAGTACTTC. This translates into CASRLQSGTSAEQYF.